Listed below are T cell receptor beta chains from one sample, sequenced in a study of T-cell memory formation after mild COVID-19. TCRdb ran MiXCR on the 5' RACE reads and lists one entry per CDR3 protein. The sample includes hundreds of thousands of distinct CDR3 sequences, 25% of them seen just once. The material sequenced was PBMCs or a T cell subset sorted from them (not recorded which). The source of these receptors is an adult woman who had mild COVID-19 (a few samples of this study predate the infection). Cell type and time point are not known. The CDR3 runs from the conserved cysteine through the conserved F or W. A D gene is named only where the DNA matches it firmly. Clone sizes are given selectively: once, few, many, or a class where the clone is expanded.

>-|TRBJ2-1|few|TRBV3-1
CASSLRDHYNEQFF
TGTGCCAGCAGCCTCCGGGACCATTACAATGAGCAGTTCTTC
>TRBD1|TRBJ2-7|-|TRBV20-1
CSARVNTGVSYEQYF
TGCAGTGCTAGGGTTAATACAGGGGTGTCCTACGAGCAGTACTTC
>-|TRBJ2-3|-|TRBV5-1
CASSLGGLSSTDTQYF
TGCGCCAGCAGCTTGGGTGGACTCTCTAGCACAGATACGCAGTATTTT
>-|TRBJ2-1|few|TRBV7-3
CASSLMASAYNEQFF
TGTGCCAGCAGCTTAATGGCTAGCGCCTACAATGAGCAGTTCTTC
>TRBD2|TRBJ2-2|-|TRBV6-6
CASSPWGRGVTGELFF
TGTGCCAGCAGTCCATGGGGGCGGGGGGTCACCGGGGAGCTGTTTTTT
>-|TRBJ2-1|few|TRBV6-6
CASRTEGYNEQFF
TGTGCCAGCAGAACCGAGGGTTACAATGAGCAGTTCTTC
>TRBD1|TRBJ1-1|few|TRBV5-1
CASSTRTGANTEAFF
TGCGCCAGCAGCACGCGGACAGGCGCGAACACTGAAGCTTTCTTT
>-|TRBJ2-7|-|TRBV10-3
CAISELGRDSYEQYF
TGTGCCATCAGTGAGTTGGGACGGGACTCCTACGAGCAGTACTTC
>-|TRBJ2-6|few|TRBV12-3/TRBV12-4
CATGRSGANVLTF
TGTGCCACGGGGAGGTCTGGGGCCAACGTCCTGACTTTC
>-|TRBJ2-1|-|TRBV14
CASSHLEYNEQFF
TGTGCCAGCAGCCATCTAGAGTACAATGAGCAGTTCTTC
>-|TRBJ2-6|few|TRBV5-5
CASSLAEGSGANVLTF
TGTGCCAGCAGCTTGGCCGAGGGGTCTGGGGCCAACGTCCTGACTTTC
>-|TRBJ2-3|few|TRBV21-1
CASSKERKVEQGLRNTDTQYF
TGTGCCAGCAGCAAAGAGAGAAAGGTCGAACAGGGACTACGGAACACAGATACGCAGTATTTT
>TRBD2|TRBJ2-3|-|TRBV5-4
CASSNMTSGMYTQYF
TGTGCCAGCAGTAATATGACTAGCGGGATGTATACGCAGTATTTT
>TRBD2|TRBJ2-1|-|TRBV12-3/TRBV12-4
CASSSFGVAGYNEQFF
TGTGCCAGCAGTTCCTTCGGGGTAGCGGGGTACAATGAGCAGTTCTTC
>TRBD2|TRBJ2-5|few|TRBV12-3/TRBV12-4
CASSPSSSGGGRLQETQYF
TGTGCCAGCAGCCCTTCCTCTAGCGGGGGGGGCCGGCTTCAAGAGACCCAGTACTTC
>TRBD2|TRBJ2-2|-|TRBV7-9
CASSLTGLAGGTGELFF
TGTGCCAGCAGCTTAACAGGACTAGCGGGAGGTACCGGGGAGCTGTTTTTT
>TRBD1|TRBJ2-7|-|TRBV5-4
CASSAPRDRGSEQYF
TGTGCCAGCAGCGCGCCCCGGGACAGGGGGTCCGAGCAGTACTTC
>-|TRBJ2-1|few|TRBV12-3/TRBV12-4
CASSLAPQIGNEQFF
TGTGCCAGCAGTTTAGCGCCACAGATAGGGAATGAGCAGTTCTTC
>-|TRBJ2-3|few|TRBV15
CATSSLGRGGTDTQYF
TGTGCCACCAGCAGTCTCGGGAGAGGTGGCACAGATACGCAGTATTTT
>-|TRBJ2-2|few|TRBV24-1
CATSERGGRPNTGELFF
TGTGCCACCAGCGAAAGGGGGGGGAGACCCAACACCGGGGAGCTGTTTTTT
>-|TRBJ2-1|few|TRBV14
CASSQDRLRNEQFF
TGTGCCAGCAGCCAAGATCGGCTCCGGAATGAGCAGTTCTTC
>-|TRBJ1-1|-|TRBV12-3/TRBV12-4
CASTLPPGLRNTEAFF
TGTGCCAGCACCTTACCCCCGGGACTCCGGAACACTGAAGCTTTCTTT
>-|TRBJ1-5|-|TRBV7-6
CASSLDSGLYQPQHF
TGTGCCAGCAGCTTAGACAGCGGCCTCTATCAGCCCCAGCATTTT
>-|TRBJ2-2|few|TRBV7-9
CASSLSVVEEFTGELFF
TGTGCCAGCAGCTTATCGGTTGTGGAAGAATTCACCGGGGAGCTGTTTTTT
>TRBD2|TRBJ2-1|-|TRBV4-3
CASSQAGAGRGDEQFF
TGCGCCAGCAGCCAAGCCGGAGCGGGAAGAGGGGATGAGCAGTTCTTC
>TRBD2|TRBJ2-1|-|TRBV11-3
CASSSWASGEQFF
TGTGCCAGCAGCTCCTGGGCTAGCGGGGAGCAGTTCTTC
>-|TRBJ1-4|-|TRBV12-3/TRBV12-4
CASGGQWGEKLFF
TGTGCCAGCGGAGGCCAATGGGGTGAAAAACTGTTTTTT
>-|TRBJ2-7|-|TRBV2
CASSVGQLAYEQYF
TGTGCCAGCAGTGTTGGGCAGTTGGCCTACGAGCAGTACTTC
>-|TRBJ1-1|few|TRBV10-3
CATFGNTEAFF
TGTGCCACATTCGGGAACACTGAAGCTTTCTTT
>-|TRBJ2-1|few|TRBV21-1
CASSKALGVDAYNEQFF
TGTGCCAGCAGCAAAGCGCTCGGGGTCGACGCCTACAATGAGCAGTTCTTC
>-|TRBJ1-1|-|TRBV12-3/TRBV12-4
CASSTRRRGVQNTEAFF
TGTGCCAGCAGTACCCGACGCAGAGGGGTCCAGAACACTGAAGCTTTCTTT
>-|TRBJ2-5|few|TRBV12-3/TRBV12-4
CASSVYRGRQETQYF
TGTGCCAGCAGCGTTTATAGAGGGCGTCAAGAGACCCAGTACTTC
>-|TRBJ2-7|-|TRBV14
CASRLSGGSYEQYF
TGTGCCAGCAGACTTAGCGGAGGCTCCTACGAGCAGTACTTC
>TRBD1|TRBJ1-2|-|TRBV20-1
CSAKTGGDYGYTF
TGCAGTGCCAAGACAGGGGGGGACTATGGCTACACCTTC
>-|TRBJ2-3|-|TRBV7-9
CASSLEPETQYF
TGTGCCAGCAGCTTAGAACCAGAGACGCAGTATTTT
>TRBD1|TRBJ1-2|-|TRBV29-1
CSVQGGADGYTF
TGCAGCGTTCAAGGGGGCGCGGATGGCTACACCTTC
>-|TRBJ2-1|few|TRBV3-1
CASSDRGGVASNEQFF
TGTGCCAGCAGCGATAGAGGGGGTGTAGCTTCCAATGAGCAGTTCTTC
>-|TRBJ2-3|few|TRBV7-9
CASSFGGLRTDTQYF
TGTGCCAGCAGCTTTGGGGGACTTCGCACAGATACGCAGTATTTT
>TRBD2|TRBJ2-7|-|TRBV4-3
CASSQDRAGEQYF
TGCGCCAGCAGCCAAGATCGAGCGGGAGAGCAGTACTTC
>-|TRBJ2-2|-|TRBV20-1
CSARGRLVAGGELFF
TGCAGTGCTAGAGGGCGTTTAGTGGCAGGCGGGGAGCTGTTTTTT
>-|TRBJ1-5|few|TRBV24-1
CATSDDTSNQPQHF
TGTGCCACCAGTGACGACACTAGCAATCAGCCCCAGCATTTT
>-|TRBJ1-1|few|TRBV3-1
CASSRSDTEAFF
TGTGCCAGCAGCCGGTCGGACACTGAAGCTTTCTTT
>-|TRBJ2-3|few|TRBV14
CASSQGSGQRQYF
TGTGCCAGCAGCCAAGGTAGCGGCCAGAGGCAGTATTTT
>-|TRBJ2-2|few|TRBV5-4
CASSLGLRRTGELFF
TGTGCCAGCAGCTTGGGTCTCAGGAGGACCGGGGAGCTGTTTTTT
>-|TRBJ2-7|-|TRBV20-1
CSARDVFRGRSDEQYF
TGCAGTGCTAGAGATGTCTTTCGGGGAAGGTCGGACGAGCAGTACTTC
>TRBD2|TRBJ2-7|-|TRBV4-2
CASSQDWTSGVPSYEQYF
TGTGCCAGCAGCCAAGATTGGACTAGCGGGGTTCCCTCCTACGAGCAGTACTTC
>TRBD1|TRBJ2-5|few|TRBV19
CASSGTGGETQYF
TGTGCCAGTAGCGGGACAGGGGGAGAGACCCAGTACTTC